This T cell receptor (beta chain) was found in a study of T cell responses to AZD1222 COVID-19 vaccine (dated by TCRdb to 2020 to 2022). Concerning the study at large: A total of just over 230 trial participants underwent TCR sequencing, of whom 207 had received two doses of AZD1222 and approximately 26 had received two doses of the MenACWY control vaccine. Trial participants were enrolled into age subgroups of 18-55, 56-69 and 70-plus years, which contained roughly 140, 27 and 60 TCR-sequenced participants, respectively.

The CDR3 regions of human TCRbeta chains were subjected to immunosequencing. On the study's bioinformatics: TCRs in the repertoires were matched against a reference library of SARS-CoV-2-specific TCRs that had been generated with the MIRA antigen-specificity platform. Breadth was defined as the fraction of unique TCRs that were SARS-CoV-2-associated. Depth was defined as the fraction of total T cells that were SARS-CoV-2-associated. Using the MIRA data, each spike-specific TCR was assigned both to the spike region to which the TCR was reactive and to a CD4 or CD8 class. Log10-transformed breadth and depth values were compared by one-way ANOVA with Sidak's multiple comparisons tests. Held by TCRdb, this immuneACCESS table contains in-frame sequences only and omits some clones. Under half of the omission traces to an unresolved V gene where checked; the cause of the rest is unknown. V and J calls and clone size are those listed in that table; D and trimming were worked out from the DNA. The sample profile shows tens of thousands of clones; 70% to 90% of them were found once. In total, the top ten clones hold around 1.3% of the sample.

What this sample's time point label stands for: about 28 days (+/-7) after the second vaccine dose. AZD1222 recipients whose second dose came at about 4 weeks and those whose second dose came at about 12 weeks were combined into one group, since spike-specific TCR depth and breadth did not differ between the two schedules. The vaccinee samples were drawn from two UK trials, COV001 and COV002, one of which was a single-blind randomized controlled phase 2/3 trial testing AZD1222 (ChAdOx1 nCoV-19) in healthy adults. For TCRbeta chain sequencing, PBMC samples from trial participants were taken at day 0 and at day 28 after the second dose. On this clone: No antigen is known for it. Base qualities are missing; no much larger clone stands one base away.

The research as a whole found: Reportedly, almost half of the unique spike-specific TCRs recognized epitopes lying outside the regions that are mutated in the B.1.351 and B.1.1.7 variants. Because no day 14 peak-response samples were available, repertoires were characterized only after the peak T cell response. Vaccine-associated CD4 TCRs spanned the whole spike protein, with dominant responses in regions 160-218 and 743-854. Participants were mostly white British and included more females than males, and it was suggested by the authors that clonal diversity may have been underestimated. Only a handful of AZD1222 recipients were SARS-CoV-2 seropositive at baseline, limiting conclusions about previously exposed vaccinees. The 56-69-year group was small, and its depth increase did not reach significance, likely because of low power. A significant rise in spike-specific TCR breadth and depth was observed after two AZD1222 doses relative to day 0 and relative to MenACWY recipients.

This receptor was identified in an adult who received the AZD1222 COVID-19 vaccine. Sample: peripheral blood, taken 28 days after the second AZD1222 dose.

The DNA sequence reads TGTGCCAGCAGCTTAGCGGTAGGGACTAATTCACCCCTCCACTTT. Translated, this is CASSLAVGTNSPLHF. Recombination connected TRBV13 to TRBJ1-6, with TRBD1 perhaps the D gene, on 5 matching bases. Counted from cysteine to phenylalanine, this CDR3 has 15 amino acids. The DNA shown is the 45-base CDR3, in frame from base 1. Sequences PRHDT (CDR1) and FYEKMQ (CDR2) are obtained from the germline V gene (reference sequence). Trimming removed 1 base from V and 6 bases from J, leaving 10 bases between the germline ends. The CDR3 plus the reference TRBV13 and TRBJ1-6 genes for the other parts give the full variable domain: AAGVIQSPRHLIKEKRETATLKCYPIPRHDTVYWYQQGPGQDPQFLISFYEKMQSDKGSIPDRFSAQQFSDYHSELNMSSLELGDSALYFCASSLAVGTNSPLHFGNGTRLTVT.